This T cell receptor beta chain is drawn from a study of CXCR3-negative and CXCR3-positive naive CD8 T cells. Points from the study as a whole: TRB CDR3s were more hydrophobic in CXCR3-positive than in CXCR3-negative naive cells.

The CDR3 sequence is 14 residues long. In germline, CDR1 is SQVTM, CDR2 ANQGSEA. The libraries of TRB cDNA were constructed through 5' RACE using UMI labels. TCRdb reworked the 5' RACE reads into one entry per CDR3 protein, no DNA. Seen in this sample are roughly 100,000 distinct CDR3 sequences; the ten most common clones hold 0.85% to 1.4%. Comments on this clonotype: The antigen is not known.

The material sequenced was naive CXCR3- CD8+ T cells from blood. Documented subset: CD45RO-CCR7+CD27+CD95- naive CD8+ T cells lacking CXCR3 (TNR3-). This TCR derives from a human donor in good health. Some clones in this sample may be carry-over from other donors' samples. The rearrangement uses TRBV29-1 and TRBJ2-3. The CDR3 sequence is CSVEGSQSTDTQYF.